These T cell receptor beta chains were read from a single sample in a study of blood T cells in healthy people across ages. One entry per CDR3 protein results from TCRdb running MiXCR on the 5' RACE reads. The table has around 1,500,000 distinct CDR3 sequences, around 42% seen once. Sequences were obtained from blood. The source of these receptors is a woman aged 18-30 years in good health. CDR3s leave out the opening cysteine and the closing phenylalanine or tryptophan. Each record gives: V gene, D gene, J gene, CDR3 protein. The D gene is left open where the match is weak.

>TRBV6-1|-|TRBJ2-2
ASSRTGIQQGTGELF
>TRBV18|-|TRBJ2-4
ASSPQGITRNIQY
>TRBV5-1|-|TRBJ2-3
ASTGENTQY
>TRBV7-2|-|TRBJ2-7
ASSLPTRNEQY
>TRBV12-3/TRBV12-4|-|TRBJ1-2
ASSGGAGAYYGYT
>TRBV12-3/TRBV12-4|-|TRBJ1-6
ASSFSGLNSPLH
>TRBV20-1|-|TRBJ2-7
SAREKGAGIAYEQY
>TRBV4-1|-|TRBJ2-7
ASSQGSRERSYEQY
>TRBV12-3/TRBV12-4|TRBD2|TRBJ2-1
ASRSPPVTSGRHEQF
>TRBV27|TRBD2|TRBJ2-3
ASSFRASGVRDTQY
>TRBV11-1|-|TRBJ2-5
AGSLGSSYQETQY
>TRBV6-1|-|TRBJ1-1
ASSTQGATEAF
>TRBV28|-|TRBJ1-2
ASSVEGNYGYT
>TRBV7-2|-|TRBJ2-1
ASSLAVAKTYNEQF
>TRBV12-3/TRBV12-4|-|TRBJ2-7
ASSFLVSPPREQY
>TRBV18|-|TRBJ2-3
ASSPGLLDTDTQY
>TRBV2|TRBD2|TRBJ2-1
ASSSGFSRGETQF
>TRBV7-9|-|TRBJ2-3
ASSPRAPSEY
>TRBV20-1|-|TRBJ2-5
SARAPNRVGTQY
>TRBV9|-|TRBJ2-7
ASSPQTGSLYEQY
>TRBV7-9|-|TRBJ2-1
ASSLWRDNSYEQF
>TRBV30|-|TRBJ1-2
AWSVAQNYGYT
>TRBV27|-|TRBJ2-2
ASTSYAGELF
>TRBV7-2|-|TRBJ2-1
ASSQFRQYNEQF
>TRBV15|-|TRBJ2-7
ATRAGTTSYNEQY
>TRBV20-1|TRBD1|-
SARIGTGDYEQY
>TRBV7-9|-|TRBJ2-7
ASSRWGASGLEQQY
>TRBV5-1|-|TRBJ1-6
ASSLLWTADSPLH
>TRBV12-3/TRBV12-4|-|TRBJ2-1
ASSRDGGLNEQF
>TRBV7-3|TRBD2|TRBJ2-3
ASSSSRGGGTDTQY
>TRBV12-3/TRBV12-4|-|TRBJ2-3
ASSLAPPGADTQY
>TRBV12-3/TRBV12-4|-|TRBJ1-5
ASSCAAGQPQH
>TRBV6-1|TRBD2|TRBJ2-1
ASSGRGVYSYNEQF
>TRBV6-1|-|TRBJ2-4
ASLLNIQY
>TRBV5-1|-|TRBJ2-1
ASSLPGTAYSYNEQF